This TCR beta chain stems from a study of human T cells and chemical hapten exposure. Looking at the study overall: TCR yields per sample varied mostly from small pooled library volume differences.

This CDR3 has 14 residues. V was shortened by 10 bases and J by 4 bases, with 19 bases between the two germline ends. With respect to this clonotype: The antigen remains undetermined.

General study results and limits: High-frequency TCRs, those above 1 in 1000, stayed the same after DPC sensitization.

Indicated time point: healthy volunteer bleed at 6 weeks. Total RNA extraction was carried out from unfractionated whole blood. In the authors' methods: TCRs per sample had a median of around 98,000 and ranged from about 20,000 to 700,000. TCRdb recomputed calls from the RACE reads with MiXCR, one row per CDR3 protein. TCRdb assigned the V and J calls; the authors' analysis was not used. This table holds 60,000 to 90,000 distinct CDR3 sequences, roughly 7.9% found once. The J gene is TRBJ2-5, the V gene TRBV12-3 or TRBV12-4, with D perhaps matching TRBD1 (5 bases). The clonotype comes from a female donor in good health. Some clones in this sample may be carry-over from other donors' samples. The sequenced material came from whole blood. CDR3 region: CATSIWADRETQYF. As DNA, the CDR3 is TGTGCCACCTCGATTTGGGCAGACAGAGAGACCCAGTACTTC.